This T cell receptor beta chain was identified in a study of blood T cell repertoires in COVID-19. On the study more broadly: There were acute and convalescent COVID-19 samples, and they came from the United States, Italy and Spain.

The CDR3 runs 11 residues. Trimming stripped 9 bases from V and 7 bases from J, with 13 bases between. The V gene's germline CDR1 is SNHLY and CDR2 FYNNEI. In its sample, this clone was seen a few times. Generated by immunoSEQ multiplex PCR, the TCRdb table keeps only in-frame clones and is missing some. Among tens of thousands of clones, 75% to 95% were seen once, and the ten largest hold 13%. Sequenced: peripheral blood. The sequence was collected from a human donor with active COVID-19. The donor label of this sample is uncertain. The chain links TRBV2 to TRBJ2-7, with TRBD1 as a possible D gene (5 bases). CDR3 nucleotide sequence: TGTGCCAGTCCAGGGCTGTCTGAGCAGTACTTC. Its protein product is CASPGLSEQYF.